The next 28 T cell receptor beta chains were all read from a single sample in a study of blood T cell repertoires in COVID-19. The repertoire was sequenced with immunoSEQ multiplex PCR; TCRdb's copy has only in-frame clones and lacks some. This table has roughly 35,000 clones, around 80% appearing once. Sequenced input: peripheral blood. Source of these receptors: a man aged 70 or older with acute or convalescent COVID-19.

CDR3 nucleotides: TGCGCCAGCAGCTTGGTTTCCCAGAAGCAGTTCTTC. As protein: CASSLVSQKQFF. The rearrangement joins TRBV5-1 to TRBJ2-1; D is unclear. Trimming left V 0 bases short and J 11 bases short, with 9 bases between. CDR1 SGHRS and CDR2 YFSETQ come from the germline V gene. The CDR3 loop spans 12 amino acids.

This chain uses TRBV6-5 with TRBJ2-3; 11 positions match TRBD1. The CDR3 runs to 14 residues. In germline, CDR1 is MNHEY, CDR2 SVGAGI. After removal of 5 bases from V and 5 bases from J, the junction contained 3 bases not matched to a gene. The CDR3 loop reads CASSIGTGGDTQYF. The CDR3 DNA reads as TGTGCCAGCAGTATCGGGACAGGGGGAGATACGCAGTATTTT.

The rearrangement links TRBV19 to TRBJ2-5; tentative D call: TRBD1 (6 bases). Deletions cut 9 bases from V and 6 bases from J, with 14 bases between. Per germline, CDR1 LNHDA and CDR2 SQIVND (reference sequence). The CDR3 extends over 12 amino acids. The CDR3, as DNA: TGTGCCAGCCAGGGGAGTCGAAAGACCCAGTACTTC. It codes for CASQGSRKTQYF. The full variable domain, with the rest looked up from reference TRBV19 and TRBJ2-5, is DGGITQSPKYLFRKEGQNVTLSCEQNLNHDAMYWYRQDPGQGLRLIYYSQIVNDFQKGDIAEGYSVSREKKESFPLTVTSAQKNPTAFYLCASQGSRKTQYFGPGTRLLVL.

The CDR3 coding sequence is TGTGCCAGCAGCGAGGTGGCAGGGCCTAACTATGGCTACACCTTC. As protein: CASSEVAGPNYGYTF. The chain recombines TRBV9 with TRBJ1-2; TRBD1 might be the D (5 bases). Germline CDR1 is SGDLS and CDR2 is YYNGEE. The ends were cut back, 3 bases at V and 0 bases at J, with 12 bases in the middle. CDR3 length: 15 amino acids.

This clone occurred a few times. Within the sample, other DNA sequences also encode this same CDR3. V is TRBV19 and J is TRBJ1-2; D might be TRBD1 (6 bases). The CDR3 spans 14 residues. V gave up 2 bases and J gave up 2 bases, with 9 bases separating them. Germline CDR1 LNHDA, CDR2 SQIVND (reference sequence). The CDR3 reads CASSISQGNYGYTF. The CDR3 coding sequence is TGTGCCAGTAGTATATCCCAGGGGAACTATGGCTACACCTTC. Full variable domain (remainder filled in from reference TRBV19 and TRBJ1-2): DGGITQSPKYLFRKEGQNVTLSCEQNLNHDAMYWYRQDPGQGLRLIYYSQIVNDFQKGDIAEGYSVSREKKESFPLTVTSAQKNPTAFYLCASSISQGNYGYTFGSGTRLTVV.

The rearrangement links TRBV5-1 to TRBJ2-5; TRBD1 matches at 8 bases. V was pared by 3 bases and J by 3 bases, with 7 bases of the junction left unmatched. In germline, CDR1 is SGHRS, CDR2 YFSETQ. CDR3 length: 15 amino acids. The CDR3 here is CASSSFLTGEETQYF. CDR3 coding DNA: TGCGCCAGCAGCTCCTTCCTGACAGGGGAAGAGACCCAGTACTTC. The variable domain in full, completed from reference TRBV5-1 and TRBJ2-5, reads KAGVTQTPRYLIKTRGQQVTLSCSPISGHRSVSWYQQTPGQGLQFLFEYFSETQRNKGNFPGRFSGRQFSNSRSEMNVSTLELGDSALYLCASSSFLTGEETQYFGPGTRLLVL.

The chain recombines TRBV27 with TRBJ1-1, with D tentatively TRBD1 (6 bases). Germline values: CDR1 MNHEY, CDR2 SMNVEV (reference sequence). CDR3 length equals 13 residues. Trimming removed 7 bases at V and 4 bases at J, with 13 bases between. CDR3 loop: CASITRGATEAFF. The CDR3 coding sequence is TGTGCCAGCATCACCCGGGGGGCCACTGAAGCTTTCTTT.

The chain joins TRBV20-1 to TRBJ2-7; 10 bases are a match to TRBD2. V shed 3 bases, J shed 3 bases, and the junction held 8 bases outside the gene matches. CDR1 is DFQATT and CDR2 is SNEGSKA in the germline V gene (reference sequence). The CDR3 extends over 15 amino acids. CDR3 nucleotides: TGCAGTGCTAGTTTTAGCGGGGGGACGTACTACGAGCAGTACTTC. Its protein is CSASFSGGTYYEQYF.

The J gene is TRBJ2-6, the V gene TRBV27; D is perhaps TRBD2 (5 bases). The V gene lost 5 bases and the J gene lost 3 bases, with 14 bases spanning the gap. This CDR3 region has 16 residues. Per the germline V gene, CDR1 is MNHEY and CDR2 is SMNVEV (reference sequence). Here the CDR3 DNA reads TGTGCCAGCAGTCCCATGGCCGGGGTTGGGGCCAACGTCCTGACTTTC. Its protein product is CASSPMAGVGANVLTF.

V is TRBV10-1 and J is TRBJ2-1; TRBD2 agrees at 8 bases. With V trimmed by 3 bases and J by 5 bases, 6 bases remained unmatched. The germline CDR1 and CDR2 sequences are WNHNN and SYGVQD (reference sequence). The CDR3 length is 15 residues. This chain's CDR3 is CASSDAGGTNNEQFF. The CDR3 DNA sequence: TGCGCCAGCAGTGATGCGGGGGGTACAAACAATGAGCAGTTCTTC.

The chain joins TRBV21-1 to TRBJ2-2; the tabulated D call, TRBD1, remains unverified against the DNA. TRBV21-1 is a pseudogene locus. This CDR3 region has 16 residues. CDR3 coding DNA: TGTGCCAGCAGCAAAGGAGAACAGGGATGGTCCGGGGAGCTGTTTTTT. This translates into CASSKGEQGWSGELFF.

This clone was seen only a few times. The chain is built from TRBV7-2 and TRBJ1-1; TRBD1 matches at 7 bases. The CDR3 consists of 14 residues. J was trimmed by 0 bases and V by 5 bases; bases with no gene match: 3. The V gene's germline CDR1 is SGHTA and CDR2 FQGNSA. CDR3 DNA sequence: TGTGCCAGCAGCCCTGACAGGGTGAACACTGAAGCTTTCTTT. It yields the protein CASSPDRVNTEAFF. Looking up the rest from reference TRBV7-2 and TRBJ1-1 gives the full variable domain: GAGVSQSPSNKVTEKGKDVELRCDPISGHTALYWYRQSLGQGLEFLIYFQGNSAPDKSGLPSDRFSAERTGGSVSTLTIQRTQQEDSAVYLCASSPDRVNTEAFFGQGTRLTVV.

The CDR3 DNA reads TGTGCCAGCAGGGGGGCCAGCGCCCAGGAAAAACTGTTTTTT. Its protein is CASRGASAQEKLFF. The chain combines TRBV7-2 with TRBJ1-4, with D perhaps TRBD1 (6 bases). Per the germline V gene, CDR1 is SGHTA and CDR2 is FQGNSA. V lost 6 bases and J lost 8, with 16 bases in between. The CDR3 has 14 residues.

The chain carries TRBV7-8 and TRBJ2-7, with 9 bases aligning to TRBD1. Germline CDR1 SGHVS, CDR2 FQNEAQ. V was pared by 5 bases and J by 7 bases, with 15 bases of the junction left unmatched. The CDR3 consists of 16 residues. CDR3 sequence reads: CASSPGAGTGTREQYF. CDR3 DNA: TGTGCCAGCAGCCCGGGGGCGGGGACAGGGACTCGGGAGCAGTACTTC.

A remark on this clone: The DNA is left out, because the CDR3 cannot be placed on it with certainty; the CDR3 is given as TCRdb lists it. The chain has TRBV24-1 and TRBJ2-3; the table's D call, TRBD1, has no DNA check behind it. From its first to its last residue, the CDR3 has 17 amino acids. Germline V gives CDR1 KGHDR, CDR2 SFDVKD. CDR3 region: CATSVPGASSFTDTQYF.

The chain carries TRBV5-1 and TRBJ2-5, with 9 bases identical to TRBD2. J lost 5 bases, V lost 4 bases, and 9 bases had no gene match. Germline V CDR1 and CDR2: SGHRS, YFSETQ. The CDR3 sequence is 15 residues long. DNA for the CDR3: TGCGCCAGCAGCAACTATTTAGCGGGAGTGGAGACCCAGTACTTC. Protein sequence: CASSNYLAGVETQYF.

This chain uses TRBV6-1 with TRBJ1-5; 7 bases agree with TRBD1. The CDR3 runs to 17 residues. V lost 4 bases and J lost 7; bases outside the gene matches: 16. Germline CDR1 MNHNS, CDR2 SASEGT. CDR3 residues: CASSVGTDPSLGQPQHF. In nucleotides, the CDR3 is TGTGCCAGCAGTGTCGGGACAGATCCCTCCTTAGGGCAGCCCCAGCATTTT.

The chain joins TRBV30 to TRBJ1-6; a possible D gene is TRBD1 (5 bases). The CDR3 consists of 14 residues. V shed 0 bases and J shed 4 bases, with 7 bases lying between them. Germline V gene data show CDR1 as GTSNPN and CDR2 as SVGIG (reference sequence). The CDR3, as DNA: TGTGCCTGGAGTGTCCAGGGATATAATTCACCCCTCCACTTT. Its translation is CAWSVQGYNSPLHF. Looking up the rest from reference TRBV30 and TRBJ1-6 gives the full variable domain: SQTIHQWPATLVQPVGSPLSLECTVEGTSNPNLYWYRQAAGRGLQLLFYSVGIGQISSEVPQNLSASRPQDRQFILSSKKLLLSDSGFYLCAWSVQGYNSPLHFGNGTRLTVT.

V and J are TRBV18 and TRBJ1-1; TRBD1 matches 12 bases. The CDR3 spans 15 residues. Trimming took 2 bases from V and 4 from J; bases not matched to a gene: 2. Germline assignment: CDR1 KGHSH and CDR2 LQKENI. DNA for the CDR3: TGTGCCAGCTCACCAGGGACAGGGGGCCTCACTGAAGCTTTCTTT. This translates into CASSPGTGGLTEAFF.

Only one count was recorded for this clone. CDR3 DNA: TGTGCCAGCAGCTCAATGGGACAGTTCAATCAGCCCCAGCATTTT. It is translated as CASSSMGQFNQPQHF. V usage is TRBV5-6 and J usage is TRBJ1-5; 7 bases agree with TRBD1. The CDR3 length is 15 residues. The germline CDR1 and CDR2 sequences are SGHDT and YYEEEE. J was trimmed by 3 bases and V by 3 bases; bases with no gene match: 6.

The genes are TRBV11-2 and TRBJ2-1; TRBD2 matches 10 bases. The germline V gene has CDR1 SGHAT and CDR2 FQNNGV. The CDR3 length is 16 residues. V dropped 5 bases and J dropped 8; count of bases not matched to a gene: 12. CDR3 residues: CASSTLAGGARDEQFF. DNA for the CDR3: TGTGCCAGCAGCACCTTAGCGGGGGGAGCTCGGGATGAGCAGTTCTTC.

The chain links TRBV15 to TRBJ2-1, with 7 positions matching TRBD2. The CDR3 is 13 amino acids. The germline CDR1 and CDR2 sequences are LNHNV and YYDKDF (reference sequence). J was trimmed by 12 bases and V by 1 base; bases with no gene match: 6. CDR3 sequence: CATSRVAGVGQFF. CDR3 bases: TGTGCCACCAGCAGAGTCGCGGGAGTGGGGCAGTTCTTC.

The chain uses TRBV7-6 and TRBJ1-6; 11 bases fit TRBD1. The CDR3 loop spans 16 amino acids. Trimming took 8 bases from V and 9 from J; bases not matched to a gene: 12. The germline CDR1 and CDR2 sequences are SGHVS and FNYEAQ. The CDR3: CASGQSGGQGVSPLHF. CDR3 DNA: TGTGCCAGCGGGCAAAGCGGGGGACAGGGGGTTTCACCCCTCCACTTT.

This chain uses TRBV24-1 with TRBJ1-4; 8 nucleotides agree with TRBD1. The germline V gene encodes CDR1 KGHDR and CDR2 SFDVKD. CDR3 size: 15 residues. The V and J ends lost 4 bases and 3 bases, in that order; junction bases with no gene match: 3. This chain's CDR3 is CATSDGQGPNEKLFF. CDR3 DNA: TGTGCCACCAGTGACGGACAGGGTCCTAATGAAAAACTGTTTTTT.

This rearrangement joins TRBV27 to TRBJ1-4; TRBD1 is a possible D gene (5 bases). The germline V and J ends were trimmed by 4 bases and 2 bases, with 11 bases remaining between them. This CDR3 is 15 amino acids long. In germline, CDR1 is MNHEY, CDR2 SMNVEV (reference sequence). As DNA, the CDR3 is TGTGCCAGCAGTTCGGTCAGGGATACTAATGAAAAACTGTTTTTT. This gives the protein CASSSVRDTNEKLFF.

The V gene is TRBV10-3, the J gene TRBJ2-1; 15 bases fit TRBD2. The germline V gene encodes CDR1 ENHRY and CDR2 SYGVKD. V lost 8 bases to trimming and J lost 9 bases; unmatched junction nucleotides: 5. The length of the CDR3 is 14 residues. This CDR3 reads CAIGLAGGSVEQFF. The CDR3 region has the DNA TGTGCCATCGGACTAGCGGGGGGGTCTGTTGAGCAGTTCTTC.

The CDR3 region has the DNA TGTGCCAGCAGCCAAGTGTACCGGGACAGGGGGTCGGGCAATCAGCCCCAGCATTTT. Its translation is CASSQVYRDRGSGNQPQHF. The chain couples TRBV3-1 (or the pseudogene TRBV3-2) to TRBJ1-5; 11 bases are a match to TRBD1. Trimming cost V 1 base and J 2 bases; bases outside gene matches: 10. This CDR3 is built from 19 residues. Germline V gives CDR1 LGHDT, CDR2 YNNKEL (reference sequence).

This chain links TRBV27 with TRBJ2-7; D is perhaps TRBD1 (5 bases). Trimming took 5 bases from V and 3 from J, leaving 14 bases between them. The CDR3 is 14 residues long. Germline loops: CDR1 MNHEY, CDR2 SMNVEV (reference sequence). CDR3: CASSLYLRDYEQYF. As DNA, the CDR3 is TGTGCCAGCAGTCTATACCTCAGGGACTACGAGCAGTACTTC.